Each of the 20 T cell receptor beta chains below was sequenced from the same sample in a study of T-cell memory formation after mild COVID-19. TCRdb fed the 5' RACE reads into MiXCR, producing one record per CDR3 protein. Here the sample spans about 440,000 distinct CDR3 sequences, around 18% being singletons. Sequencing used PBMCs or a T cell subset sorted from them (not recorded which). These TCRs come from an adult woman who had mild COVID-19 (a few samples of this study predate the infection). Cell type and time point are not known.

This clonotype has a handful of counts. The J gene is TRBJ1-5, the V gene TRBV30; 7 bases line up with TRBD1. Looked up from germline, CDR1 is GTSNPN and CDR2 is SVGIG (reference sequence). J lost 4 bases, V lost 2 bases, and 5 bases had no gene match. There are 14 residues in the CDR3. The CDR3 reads CAWSPTGFNQPQHF. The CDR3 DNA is TGTGCCTGGAGTCCGACAGGGTTTAATCAGCCCCAGCATTTT.

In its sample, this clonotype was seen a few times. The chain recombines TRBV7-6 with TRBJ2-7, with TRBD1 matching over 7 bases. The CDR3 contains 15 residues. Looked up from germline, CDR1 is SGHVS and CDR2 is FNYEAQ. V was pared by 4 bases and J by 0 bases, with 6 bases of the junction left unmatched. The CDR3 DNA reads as TGTGCCAGCAGCTCCCTCCGGGACAGCTCCTACGAGCAGTACTTC. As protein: CASSSLRDSSYEQYF.

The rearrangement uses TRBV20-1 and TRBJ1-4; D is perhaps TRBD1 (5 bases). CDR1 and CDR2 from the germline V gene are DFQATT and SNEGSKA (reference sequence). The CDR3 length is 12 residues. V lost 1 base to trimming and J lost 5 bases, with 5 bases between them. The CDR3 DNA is TGCAGTGCTAGAGCAGGGAATGAAAAACTGTTTTTT. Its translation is CSARAGNEKLFF.

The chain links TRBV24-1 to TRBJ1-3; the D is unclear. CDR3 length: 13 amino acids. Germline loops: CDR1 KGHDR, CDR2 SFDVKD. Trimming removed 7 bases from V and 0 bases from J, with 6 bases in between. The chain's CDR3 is CATRRSSGNTIYF. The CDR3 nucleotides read TGTGCCACCAGACGCAGCTCTGGAAACACCATATATTTT.

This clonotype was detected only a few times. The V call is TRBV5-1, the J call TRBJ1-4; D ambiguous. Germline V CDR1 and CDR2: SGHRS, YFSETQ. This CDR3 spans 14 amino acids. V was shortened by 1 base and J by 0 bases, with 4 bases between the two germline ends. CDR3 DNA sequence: TGCGCCAGCAGCTTGCCTTCAACTAATGAAAAACTGTTTTTT. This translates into CASSLPSTNEKLFF.

In DNA, the CDR3 is TGTGCCAGCAGACGAGGGGGGCGGACCGATACGCAGTATTTT. Its protein is CASRRGGRTDTQYF. This chain connects TRBV7-2 to TRBJ2-3; possibly TRBD1 or TRBD2 for D (6 bases each). This CDR3 spans 14 amino acids. Deletions cut 6 bases from V and 6 bases from J, with 16 bases between. Germline V CDR1 and CDR2: SGHTA, FQGNSA.

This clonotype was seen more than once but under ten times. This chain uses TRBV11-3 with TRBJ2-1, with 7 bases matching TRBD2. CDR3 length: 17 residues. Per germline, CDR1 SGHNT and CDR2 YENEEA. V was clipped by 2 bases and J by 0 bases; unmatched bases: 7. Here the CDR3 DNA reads TGTGCCAGCAGCTTATTCGTAGGCGGGAGCTCCTACAATGAGCAGTTCTTC. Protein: CASSLFVGGSSYNEQFF.

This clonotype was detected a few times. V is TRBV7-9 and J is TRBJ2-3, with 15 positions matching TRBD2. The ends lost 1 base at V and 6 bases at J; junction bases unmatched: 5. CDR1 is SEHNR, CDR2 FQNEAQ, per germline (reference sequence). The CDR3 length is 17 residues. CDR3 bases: TGTGCCAGCAGCTTAGGAGGACTAGCGGGGGGGCCCGATACGCAGTATTTT. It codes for CASSLGGLAGGPDTQYF.

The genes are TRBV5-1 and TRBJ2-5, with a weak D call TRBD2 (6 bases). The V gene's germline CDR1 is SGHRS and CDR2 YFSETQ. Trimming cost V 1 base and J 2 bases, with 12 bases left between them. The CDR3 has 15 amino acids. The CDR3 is CASSLTGTAQETQYF. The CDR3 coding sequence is TGCGCCAGCAGCTTGACGGGGACTGCTCAAGAGACCCAGTACTTC.

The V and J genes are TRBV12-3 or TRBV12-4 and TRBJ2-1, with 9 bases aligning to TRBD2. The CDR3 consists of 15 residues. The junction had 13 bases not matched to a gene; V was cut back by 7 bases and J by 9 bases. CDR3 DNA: TGTGCCAGCACCCAACTGGGGGGACTAGCTGCTGAGCAGTTCTTC. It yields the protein CASTQLGGLAAEQFF.

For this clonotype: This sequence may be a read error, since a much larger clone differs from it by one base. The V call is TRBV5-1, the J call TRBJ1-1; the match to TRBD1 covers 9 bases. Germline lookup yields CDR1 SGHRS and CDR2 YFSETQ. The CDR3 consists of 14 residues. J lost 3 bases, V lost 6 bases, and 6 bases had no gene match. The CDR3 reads CASIFRTGDTEAFF. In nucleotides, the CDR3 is TGCGCCAGCATCTTTAGGACAGGGGACACTGAAGCTTTCTTT.

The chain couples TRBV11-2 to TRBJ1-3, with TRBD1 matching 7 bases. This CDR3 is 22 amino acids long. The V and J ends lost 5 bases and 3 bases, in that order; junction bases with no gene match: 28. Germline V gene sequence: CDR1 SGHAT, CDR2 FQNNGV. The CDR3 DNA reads TGTGCCAGCAGCCACACTTACGCGGACCCGGGGACAGAGTACCTCTTTGGAAACACCATATATTTT. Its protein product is CASSHTYADPGTEYLFGNTIYF.

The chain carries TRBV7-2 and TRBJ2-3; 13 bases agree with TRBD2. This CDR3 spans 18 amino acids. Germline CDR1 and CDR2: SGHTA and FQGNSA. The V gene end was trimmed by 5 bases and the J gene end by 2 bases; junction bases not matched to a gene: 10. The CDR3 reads CASSLQTSGRAPTDTQYF. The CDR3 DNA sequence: TGTGCCAGCAGCCTCCAAACTAGCGGGAGGGCCCCCACAGATACGCAGTATTTT.

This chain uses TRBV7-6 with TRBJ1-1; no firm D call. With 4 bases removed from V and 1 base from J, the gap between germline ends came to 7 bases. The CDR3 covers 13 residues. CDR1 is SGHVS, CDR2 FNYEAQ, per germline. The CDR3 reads CASSSAENTEAFF. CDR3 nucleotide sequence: TGTGCCAGCAGCTCCGCAGAGAACACTGAAGCTTTCTTT.

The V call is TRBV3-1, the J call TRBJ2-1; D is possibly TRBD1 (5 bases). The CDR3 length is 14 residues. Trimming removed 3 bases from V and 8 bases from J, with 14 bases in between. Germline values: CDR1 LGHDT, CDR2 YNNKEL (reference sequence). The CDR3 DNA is TGTGCCAGCAGCCAGAATGCAGGGAATGATGAGCAGTTCTTC. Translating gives CASSQNAGNDEQFF.

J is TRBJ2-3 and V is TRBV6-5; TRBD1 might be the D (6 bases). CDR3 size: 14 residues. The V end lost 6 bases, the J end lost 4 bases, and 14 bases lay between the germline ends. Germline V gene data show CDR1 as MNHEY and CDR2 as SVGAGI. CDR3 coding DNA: TGTGCCAGCAGCCTACAGGGTTTCGCAGATACGCAGTATTTT. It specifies CASSLQGFADTQYF.

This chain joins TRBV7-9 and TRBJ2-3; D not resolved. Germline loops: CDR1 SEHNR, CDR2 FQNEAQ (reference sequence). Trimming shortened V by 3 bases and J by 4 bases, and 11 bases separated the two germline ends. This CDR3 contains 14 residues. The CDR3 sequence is CASSLLDASDTQYF. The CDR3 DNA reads TGTGCCAGCAGCTTGCTGGACGCCTCAGATACGCAGTATTTT. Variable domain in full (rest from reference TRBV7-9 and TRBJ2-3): DTGVSQNPRHKITKRGQNVTFRCDPISEHNRLYWYRQTLGQGPEFLTYFQNEAQLEKSRLLSDRFSAERPKGSFSTLEIQRTEQGDSAMYLCASSLLDASDTQYFGPGTRLTVL.

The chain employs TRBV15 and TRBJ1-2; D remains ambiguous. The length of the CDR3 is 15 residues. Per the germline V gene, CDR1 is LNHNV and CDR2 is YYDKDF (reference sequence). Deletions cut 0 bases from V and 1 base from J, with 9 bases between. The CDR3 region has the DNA TGTGCCACCAGCAGAGATCCGGAACTTAACTATGGCTACACCTTC. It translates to CATSRDPELNYGYTF.

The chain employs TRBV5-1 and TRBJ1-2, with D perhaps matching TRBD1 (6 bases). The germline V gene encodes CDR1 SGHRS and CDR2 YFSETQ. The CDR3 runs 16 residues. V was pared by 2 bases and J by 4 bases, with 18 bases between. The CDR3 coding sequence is TGCGCCAGCAGCTTCCAAATGGGGGGCGACCTCTATGGCTACACCTTC. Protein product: CASSFQMGGDLYGYTF.

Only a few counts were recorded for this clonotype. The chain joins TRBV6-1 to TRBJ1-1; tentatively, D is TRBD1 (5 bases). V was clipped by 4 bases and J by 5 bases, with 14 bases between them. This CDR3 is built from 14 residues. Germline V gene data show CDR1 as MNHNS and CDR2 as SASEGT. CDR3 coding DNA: TGTGCCAGCAGTGTAGCCGGGACCCCGACTGAAGCTTTCTTT. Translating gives CASSVAGTPTEAFF.